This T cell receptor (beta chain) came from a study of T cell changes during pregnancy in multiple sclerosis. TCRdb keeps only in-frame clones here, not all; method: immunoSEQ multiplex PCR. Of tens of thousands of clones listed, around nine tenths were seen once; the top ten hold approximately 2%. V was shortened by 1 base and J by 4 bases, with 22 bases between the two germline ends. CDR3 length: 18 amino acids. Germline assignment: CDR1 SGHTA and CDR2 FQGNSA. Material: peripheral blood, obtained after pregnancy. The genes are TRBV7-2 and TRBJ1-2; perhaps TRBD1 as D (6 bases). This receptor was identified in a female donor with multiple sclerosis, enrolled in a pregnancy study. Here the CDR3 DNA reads TGTGCCAGCAGCTTAGAGGGGGATGTTCTAGGGGGTTTCTATGGCTACACCTTC. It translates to CASSLEGDVLGGFYGYTF.